A single sample gave rise to the 28 T cell receptor beta chains below, sequenced in a study of CD8 T cells in Susac syndrome. With random hexamers, reverse transcription was performed on about 0.45 to 1 ug of RNA. TCRdb reprocessed the immunoSEQ multiplex PCR reads with MiXCR, giving one entry per CDR3 protein. Among about 290,000 distinct CDR3 sequences listed, around 91% were seen once. Sequencing used CD8+ T cells from PBMCs. The receptors derive from a human donor with multiple sclerosis.

V and J are TRBV30 and TRBJ1-1; no firm D call. The CDR3 is 15 amino acids. Germline CDR1 GTSNPN, CDR2 SVGIG (reference sequence). V lost 4 bases and J lost 4, with 19 bases in between. This chain's CDR3 is CAWNTVPQGRTEAFF. The DNA of the CDR3 is TGTGCCTGGAACACCGTACCCCAAGGTCGCACTGAAGCTTTCTTT. Using reference TRBV30 and TRBJ1-1 for the parts outside the CDR3, the full variable domain is SQTIHQWPATLVQPVGSPLSLECTVEGTSNPNLYWYRQAAGRGLQLLFYSVGIGQISSEVPQNLSASRPQDRQFILSSKKLLLSDSGFYLCAWNTVPQGRTEAFFGQGTRLTVV.

This rearrangement joins TRBV7-9 to TRBJ2-1; D unclear. The germline V and J ends were trimmed by 5 bases and 0 bases, with 11 bases remaining between them. Looked up from germline, CDR1 is SEHNR and CDR2 is FQNEAQ (reference sequence). The CDR3 extends over 15 amino acids. CDR3 DNA: TGTGCCAGCAGCCCCCCCCAAAGCTCCTACAATGAGCAGTTCTTC. Translated, it gives CASSPPQSSYNEQFF.

This chain joins TRBV29-1 and TRBJ1-4; D is unclear. Looked up from germline, CDR1 is SQVTM and CDR2 is ANQGSEA. The germline V and J ends were trimmed by 4 bases and 2 bases, with 11 bases remaining between them. The CDR3 runs to 14 residues. The CDR3 bases are TGCAGCGTTGGTTCGGGAAATACTAATGAAAAACTGTTTTTT. This translates into CSVGSGNTNEKLFF.

This chain connects TRBV9 to TRBJ1-1; 7 bases fit TRBD1. Germline V lookup: CDR1 SGDLS, CDR2 YYNGEE. The CDR3 runs 15 residues. V shed 3 bases, J shed 0 bases, and the junction held 5 bases outside the gene matches. This CDR3 reads CASSADGTVNTEAFF. The DNA of the CDR3 is TGTGCCAGCAGCGCCGACGGGACAGTGAACACTGAAGCTTTCTTT.

V usage is TRBV12-3 or TRBV12-4 and J usage is TRBJ2-3; possibly TRBD2 for D (6 bases). The CDR3 has 15 amino acids. Trimming removed 2 bases at V and 5 bases at J, with 14 bases between. The CDR3 DNA reads as TGTGCCAGCAGTTTAACAGTTATGGGAGGAGATACGCAGTATTTT. Translating it yields CASSLTVMGGDTQYF.

The chain combines TRBV20-1 with TRBJ2-5, with unresolved D. CDR3 length: 14 amino acids. Germline lookup yields CDR1 DFQATT and CDR2 SNEGSKA (reference sequence). V was trimmed by 6 bases and J by 5 bases, leaving 19 bases between them. The CDR3, as DNA: TGCAGTGCCGGCGTCCGCCCCGTCAAGGAGACCCAGTACTTC. This codes for CSAGVRPVKETQYF.

This rearrangement joins TRBV12-3 or TRBV12-4 to TRBJ2-3; no reliable D call. Trimming left V 3 bases short and J 3 bases short, with 16 bases between. The CDR3 has 16 residues. The CDR3 sequence: CASSFLGRVATDTQYF. In DNA form, the CDR3 reads TGTGCCAGCAGTTTTTTGGGCAGAGTGGCTACAGATACGCAGTATTTT.

The V and J genes are TRBV5-1 and TRBJ2-7, with 12 bases fitting TRBD2. The CDR3 extends over 14 amino acids. Trimming at V came to 7 bases and at J to 3 bases, leaving 5 bases not matched to a gene. CDR1 is SGHRS, CDR2 YFSETQ, per germline. The CDR3 DNA sequence: TGCGCCAGCCGACTAGCGGGAGCCTACTACGAGCAGTACTTC. Translation: CASRLAGAYYEQYF.

The chain couples TRBV7-9 to TRBJ2-1; D ambiguous. The germline CDR1 and CDR2 sequences are SEHNR and FQNEAQ (reference sequence). CDR3 length: 12 residues. Deletions cut 7 bases from V and 7 bases from J, with 11 bases between. CDR3 DNA sequence: TGTGCCAGCAAACGAAAGGAGAATGAGCAGTTCTTC. This codes for CASKRKENEQFF.

J is TRBJ2-7 and V is TRBV6-2 or TRBV6-3; D ambiguous. The CDR3 runs 14 residues. In germline, CDR1 is MNHEY, CDR2 SVGEGT. The ends were cut back, 7 bases at V and 3 bases at J, with 16 bases in the middle. CDR3 loop: CASTRPSFLYEQYF. The CDR3 nucleotides are TGTGCCAGCACCAGGCCAAGTTTTCTCTACGAGCAGTACTTC.

The chain uses TRBV5-1 and TRBJ1-1; weak D call: TRBD1 (5 bases). Trimming removed 4 bases at V and 3 bases at J, with 13 bases between. From germline, CDR1 is SGHRS and CDR2 YFSETQ. This CDR3 is 14 amino acids long. CDR3 nucleotide sequence: TGCGCCAGCAGCCAATTTCCGGGGGACACTGAAGCTTTCTTT. The encoded protein is CASSQFPGDTEAFF.

This clonotype appeared a few times. The DNA for the CDR3 is TGCGCCAGCAGCCAAGATCTTAGCTCTGGGGCCAACGTCCTGACTTTC. This sequence encodes CASSQDLSSGANVLTF. The chain is built from TRBV4-3 and TRBJ2-6, with no clear D. The CDR3 loop spans 16 amino acids. Trimming cost V 0 bases and J 0 bases, with 6 bases left between them. The germline V gene encodes CDR1 LGHNA and CDR2 YSLEER.

In DNA form, the CDR3 reads TGTGCCAGTAGTATTGTCCTCCGGGACATCAATCAGCCCCAGCATTTT. As protein: CASSIVLRDINQPQHF. The rearrangement uses TRBV19 and TRBJ1-5, with D possibly matching TRBD1 (6 bases). The ends were cut back, 3 bases at V and 3 bases at J, with 15 bases in the middle. CDR1 and CDR2 from the germline V gene are LNHDA and SQIVND (reference sequence). CDR3 length equals 16 residues.

This chain links TRBV6-6 with TRBJ2-1; D not certain. This CDR3 spans 13 amino acids. The V gene's germline CDR1 is MNHNY and CDR2 SVGAGI (reference sequence). V lost 10 bases, J lost 8 bases, and 18 bases lay in between. CDR3 DNA sequence: TGTGCCACCAGAGTAGGGTTTTCGGATGAGCAGTTCTTC. This encodes CATRVGFSDEQFF.

V and J are TRBV14 and TRBJ2-5, with D unclear. The CDR3 spans 13 residues. CDR1 and CDR2 from the germline V gene are SGHDN and FVKESK. V was pared by 1 base and J by 0 bases, with 3 bases between. CDR3 coding DNA: TGTGCCAGCAGCCAAGCCTACCAAGAGACCCAGTACTTC. Protein: CASSQAYQETQYF.

V gene TRBV12-3 or TRBV12-4 combines with J gene TRBJ2-2, with TRBD2 identical over 7 bases. The CDR3 has 14 residues. The V and J ends lost 5 bases and 5 bases, in that order; junction bases with no gene match: 5. The CDR3 nucleotides read TGTGCCAGCAGTCCCGGGAGGTGGACCGGGGAGCTGTTTTTT. It codes for CASSPGRWTGELFF.

V gene TRBV12-3 or TRBV12-4 combines with J gene TRBJ2-3; 8 nucleotides align to TRBD1. This CDR3 has 16 residues. After removal of 3 bases from V and 4 bases from J, the junction contained 9 bases not matched to a gene. This CDR3 reads CASSFAAGGMADTQYF. The CDR3 nucleotides are TGTGCCAGCAGTTTTGCGGCAGGGGGCATGGCAGATACGCAGTATTTT.

The genes are TRBV9 and TRBJ2-1; no clear D. The ends were cut back, 4 bases at V and 10 bases at J, with 15 bases in the middle. Germline V gene lookup returns CDR1 SGDLS and CDR2 YYNGEE. The CDR3 totals 13 residues. CDR3 sequence: CASSQSPQGEQFF. The DNA for the CDR3 is TGTGCCAGCAGCCAAAGCCCCCAAGGGGAGCAGTTCTTC.

CDR3 sequence (DNA): TGCGCCAGCAGCCAAGGGCCAGGACCCTCCTACGAGCAGTACTTC. Protein: CASSQGPGPSYEQYF. J is TRBJ2-7 and V is TRBV4-1, with unresolved D. V gave up 1 base and J gave up 0 bases, with 10 bases separating them. CDR1 is MGHRA, CDR2 YSYEKL, per germline. CDR3 length: 15 amino acids.

This chain connects TRBV27 to TRBJ1-5; D not resolved. This CDR3 region has 17 residues. Trimming removed 2 bases from V and 0 bases from J, with 14 bases in between. The V gene's germline CDR1 is MNHEY and CDR2 SMNVEV (reference sequence). The CDR3 reads CASSLDGLGYSNQPQHF. The DNA for the CDR3 is TGTGCCAGCAGTTTAGACGGCCTTGGGTATAGCAATCAGCCCCAGCATTTT.

This clonotype was observed a handful of times. The V gene is TRBV29-1, the J gene TRBJ2-7; possibly TRBD1 or TRBD2 for D (5 bases each). V was trimmed by 7 bases and J by 0 bases, leaving 10 bases between them. The germline V gene has CDR1 SQVTM and CDR2 ANQGSEA. This CDR3 is 12 amino acids long. CDR3 nucleotides: TGCAGCGCACGGGACGCCTCCTACGAGCAGTACTTC. This sequence encodes CSARDASYEQYF.

V gene TRBV27 combines with J gene TRBJ2-3; 9 positions agree with TRBD2. This CDR3 is 16 amino acids long. In germline, CDR1 is MNHEY, CDR2 SMNVEV (reference sequence). The ends lost 3 bases at V and 2 bases at J; junction bases unmatched: 6. The DNA for the CDR3 is TGTGCCAGCAGTTTCATAGCGGGAGAATTCACAGATACGCAGTATTTT. Its protein product is CASSFIAGEFTDTQYF.

V and J are TRBV29-1 and TRBJ2-1, with 15 nucleotides matching TRBD2. The length of the CDR3 is 18 residues. The junction had 9 bases not matched to a gene; V was cut back by 0 bases and J by 6 bases. CDR1 and CDR2 from the germline V gene are SQVTM and ANQGSEA. In nucleotides, the CDR3 is TGCAGCGTTGAAGATCCCTGGACTAGCGGGGGGGCAGGCAATGAGCAGTTCTTC. It encodes CSVEDPWTSGGAGNEQFF.

The chain recombines TRBV6-6 with TRBJ2-5; 8 nucleotides agree with TRBD1. Germline CDR1 reads MNHNY; CDR2 reads SVGAGI (reference sequence). The ends lost 1 base at V and 3 bases at J; junction bases unmatched: 7. The CDR3 contains 16 residues. CDR3 nucleotide sequence: TGTGCCAGCAGTTACTACCTCCAGGGGGCCGAAGAGACCCAGTACTTC. Translated, it gives CASSYYLQGAEETQYF.

The V gene is TRBV28, the J gene TRBJ1-1; maybe TRBD1 (5 bases). This CDR3 region has 13 residues. Germline CDR1 reads MDHEN; CDR2 reads SYDVKM. V was trimmed by 4 bases and J by 7 bases, leaving 13 bases between them. CDR3 protein: CASSWGFSIEAFF. In DNA, the CDR3 is TGTGCCAGCAGTTGGGGGTTTTCGATTGAAGCTTTCTTT.

The chain is built from TRBV19 and TRBJ2-7, with D maybe TRBD2 (6 bases). This CDR3 contains 16 residues. The germline V gene has CDR1 LNHDA and CDR2 SQIVND (reference sequence). Trimming shortened V by 6 bases and J by 5 bases, and 23 bases separated the two germline ends. DNA of the CDR3: TGTGCCAGTAGACGGGACGAGCGGGCTCTCTTCGACGAGCAGTACTTC. Translated: CASRRDERALFDEQYF. Supplemented by reference TRBV19 and TRBJ2-7, the full variable domain reads DGGITQSPKYLFRKEGQNVTLSCEQNLNHDAMYWYRQDPGQGLRLIYYSQIVNDFQKGDIAEGYSVSREKKESFPLTVTSAQKNPTAFYLCASRRDERALFDEQYFGPGTRLTVT.

The chain combines TRBV28 with TRBJ2-3, with TRBD1 matching over 10 bases. The CDR3 runs 17 residues. V was pared by 2 bases and J by 5 bases, with 10 bases of the junction left unmatched. Germline V gene sequence: CDR1 MDHEN, CDR2 SYDVKM. CDR3 DNA: TGTGCCAGCAGTTTACGGACCGGGACAGGGGACATAGATACGCAGTATTTT. This codes for CASSLRTGTGDIDTQYF.

CDR3 in DNA: TGTGCCAGCAGTTACGGGGAGGAGACCCAGTACTTC. Translation gives CASSYGEETQYF. The chain carries TRBV12-3 or TRBV12-4 and TRBJ2-5; tentative D call: TRBD2 (5 bases). The CDR3 runs to 12 residues. The V and J ends lost 4 bases and 5 bases respectively, with 8 bases between them.